The present TCR beta chain was sequenced within a study of blood T cell repertoires in COVID-19. J was trimmed by 10 bases and V by 7 bases; bases with no gene match: 11. The V gene's germline CDR1 is LNHDA and CDR2 SQIVND (reference sequence). The CDR3 has 14 amino acids. This table comes from immunoSEQ multiplex PCR, and its TCRdb copy is limited to in-frame clones, with some not included. Altogether around 63,000 clones are present, 86% being singletons, with the ten largest covering 1% to 1.5%. This chain connects TRBV19 to TRBJ1-1, with 11 bases aligning to TRBD1. The TCR comes from a woman older than 75 with acute or convalescent COVID-19. The sequenced sample was peripheral blood. The CDR3, as DNA: TGTGCCAGTAACATGAGGACAGGGGGCGTCTCAGCTTTCTTT. It translates to CASNMRTGGVSAFF.